This T cell receptor (beta chain) derives from a study of shared T cell receptors in the human thymus. The CDR3 is made up of 15 amino acids. The V and J ends lost 9 bases and 3 bases respectively, with 18 bases between them. CDR1 is SGHVS and CDR2 is FQNEAQ in the germline V gene. Sequencing was performed with immunoSEQ multiplex PCR; in TCRdb, only in-frame clones are kept and a portion is missing. The sample shows around 730,000 clones, approximately 85% of them seen only once. The same data also went into a second study, on human thymus T cells. That source notes: Obtained as resections during corrective heart surgery, the thymus tissue was then studied. Related research examined unrelated individuals and reported that their thymic repertoires overlapped highly.

The rearrangement links TRBV7-8 to TRBJ1-5; D might be TRBD1 (6 bases). The sample comprised thymocytes. The TCR originated in a girl less than two years old with a congenital heart defect. DNA of the CDR3: TGTGCCAGTACCCCTCAGGGGCGACCCAATCAGCCCCAGCATTTT. This encodes CASTPQGRPNQPQHF.